These T cell receptor beta chains were read from a single sample in a study of PD-1 blockade in classical Hodgkin lymphoma. Assay used: immunoSEQ multiplex PCR; TCRdb lists only in-frame clones, some missing. The data hold fewer than 15,000 clones, with roughly 83% observed a single time. The input for sequencing was CD4+ T cells from blood, taken before the fourth cycle of nivolumab. Receptors originate from a human donor with classical Hodgkin lymphoma. Each CDR3 is given with its conserved first and last residue. The D gene is left open where the match is weak. Clone size is shown for a subset of rows, as once, few, many or a class of expanded clone.

clone_size cdr3_length d_call j_call v_call cdr3_nt cdr3_aa
. 14 TRBD2 TRBJ2-1 TRBV7-3 TGTGCCAGCAGCGCGGGACTAGCGCCGAATGAGCAGTTCTTC CASSAGLAPNEQFF
. 15 TRBD1 TRBJ1-1 TRBV4-1 TGCGCCAGCAGCCAAGTGGGGACAGGGAGGGCTGAAGCTTTCTTT CASSQVGTGRAEAFF
. 15 . TRBJ1-6 TRBV11-2 TGTGCCAGCACTGGGGGGGGCTCCTATAATTCACCCCTCCACTTT CASTGGGSYNSPLHF
. 15 . TRBJ2-3 TRBV9 TGTGCCAGCAGCGTAGGGGGGGGGCCTACAGATACGCAGTATTTT CASSVGGGPTDTQYF
. 16 TRBD1 TRBJ2-3 TRBV4-3 TGCGCCAGCAGCCAGGCGAGGGGGCTGGACACAGATACGCAGTATTTT CASSQARGLDTDTQYF
. 14 TRBD1 TRBJ1-2 TRBV6-5 TGTGCCAGCAGAAGGGACAGGGGAAACTATGGCTACACCTTC CASRRDRGNYGYTF
. 14 . TRBJ2-1 TRBV10-3 TGTGCCATCGGCCGGATATCGATCGGGAGTGAGCAGTTCTTC CAIGRISIGSEQFF
. 13 . TRBJ1-5 TRBV7-2 TGTGCCAGCAGCTTAAGGGAGGATCAGCCCCAGCATTTT CASSLREDQPQHF
. 15 TRBD2 TRBJ2-2 TRBV7-3 TGTGCCAGCAGCTTGCTAGCGGCGAACACCGGGGAGCTGTTTTTT CASSLLAANTGELFF
. 12 TRBD1 TRBJ1-6 TRBV28 TGTGCAAGCGGACAGGGGGATTCACCCCTCCACTTT CASGQGDSPLHF
. 13 . TRBJ1-1 TRBV5-1 TGCGCCAGCAGCTTAGAGGGTCCGACTGAAGCTTTCTTT CASSLEGPTEAFF
. 8 . TRBJ1-2 TRBV29-1 TGCAGCGTTGGAGGCTACACCTTC CSVGGYTF
. 13 . TRBJ1-1 TRBV10-3 TGTGCCATCAGTGAGTCTGGGGGAGATGAAGCTTTCTTT CAISESGGDEAFF
. 17 . TRBJ1-2 TRBV5-1 TGCGCCAGCAGCTTGGCAGGATCCAGGGTCGCTGTATATGGCTACACCTTC CASSLAGSRVAVYGYTF
. 13 . TRBJ1-1 TRBV28 TGTGCCAGCAGCCTCGAGGCCCACACTGAAGCTTTCTTT CASSLEAHTEAFF
. 14 . TRBJ2-5 TRBV7-1 TGTGCCAGCAGCTCCCGACTTCCCCAAGAGACCCAGTACTTC CASSSRLPQETQYF
. 13 TRBD2 TRBJ2-1 TRBV6-6 TGTGCCAGCAGTCATGGACTAGCGGGAGAGCAGTTCTTC CASSHGLAGEQFF
. 12 . TRBJ1-6 TRBV6-6 TGTGCCAGCACGAGGGATAATTCACCCCTCCACTTT CASTRDNSPLHF
. 13 . TRBJ2-1 TRBV9 TGTGCCAGCAGCGTAGCAGGATACGATGAGCAGTTCTTC CASSVAGYDEQFF
. 16 . TRBJ1-5 TRBV7-8 TGTGCCAGCAGCTTAGGGCAGAAATATAGCAATCAGCCCCAGCATTTT CASSLGQKYSNQPQHF
. 19 TRBD2 TRBJ2-1 TRBV7-6 TGTGCCAGCAGCTTAGTACAACCCAGCGGGAGAAGTCTATCGGGTGAGCAGTTCTTC CASSLVQPSGRSLSGEQFF
once 13 . TRBJ1-6 TRBV10-3 TGTGCCATCAGTGAGTCAAGTAATTCACCCCTCCACTTT CAISESSNSPLHF
. 15 . TRBJ2-2 TRBV5-1 TGCGCCACAACGAAAGGTAGCGCGAACACCGGGGAGCTGTTTTTT CATTKGSANTGELFF
. 14 . TRBJ1-1 TRBV6-5 TGTGCCAGCAGCCCCCATGTGGGGAACACTGAAGCTTTCTTT CASSPHVGNTEAFF
. 18 TRBD1 TRBJ2-2 TRBV4-3 TGCGCCAGCAGCCACCCACGGACAGGCCCGTTTACCACCGGGGAGCTGTTTTTT CASSHPRTGPFTTGELFF
. 14 . TRBJ2-7 TRBV14 TGTGCCAGCAGCCAAGCGGGGACTCGCTCCGAGCAGTACTTC CASSQAGTRSEQYF
. 14 . TRBJ2-5 TRBV5-6 TGTGCCAGCAGCCTTGAGGCGGTTACAGAGACCCAGTACTTC CASSLEAVTETQYF
. 15 . TRBJ2-6 TRBV7-9 TGTGCCAGCAGCTTAGCGGGAGTTGGGGCCAACGTCCTGACTTTC CASSLAGVGANVLTF
. 14 . TRBJ2-4 TRBV10-3 TGTGCCATCAGTGAGTCGGGGCAGGAAAACATTCAGTACTTC CAISESGQENIQYF
. 14 TRBD2 TRBJ2-7 TRBV2 TGTGCCAGTTCGACAGGACTAGCGGGGTACGAGCAGTACTTC CASSTGLAGYEQYF
. 13 TRBD1 TRBJ1-2 TRBV6-5 TGTGCCAGCAGACCAGGGGGGAAGTATGGCTACACCTTC CASRPGGKYGYTF
. 18 TRBD1 TRBJ2-7 TRBV7-2 TGTGCCAGCAGCTTCTCCAGGCCCTTCAGGGGGAGCTCCTACGAGCAGTACTTC CASSFSRPFRGSSYEQYF
. 13 . TRBJ2-3 TRBV5-6 TGTGCCAGCAGGCGGGACTTCACAGATACGCAGTATTTT CASRRDFTDTQYF
. 16 TRBD1 TRBJ1-2 TRBV28 TGTGCCAGCAGCGAATTACAGGGGGTCGGGTATGGTGGCTACACCTTC CASSELQGVGYGGYTF
. 14 . TRBJ2-7 TRBV7-9 TGTGCCAGCAGCCCCCGGACCGCCGAACACGAGCAGTACTTC CASSPRTAEHEQYF
once 12 . TRBJ1-2 TRBV5-1 TGCGCCAGCTCGGAGGGCCCTTATGGCTACACCTTC CASSEGPYGYTF
. 15 TRBD1 TRBJ1-2 TRBV4-3 TGCGCCAGCAGCCAAGATTTAAGGGACAGGGGGTTGAGCACCTTC CASSQDLRDRGLSTF
. 12 . TRBJ2-2 TRBV2 TGTGCCAGCAGATACAACACCGGGGAGCTGTTTTTT CASRYNTGELFF
. 14 . TRBJ2-7 TRBV18 TGTGCCAGCTCACCAATCAGGGGGGGTTACGAGCAGTACTTC CASSPIRGGYEQYF
. 12 . TRBJ1-2 TRBV19 TGTGCCAGTAAACCAGGGAACTATGGCTACACCTTC CASKPGNYGYTF
. 14 . TRBJ2-5 TRBV7-9 TGTGCCAGCAGCCCGACAGGTGGAGGGGAGACCCAGTACTTC CASSPTGGGETQYF
. 16 TRBD2 TRBJ2-7 TRBV6-5 TGTGCCAGCAGTTACTCTCCTAGCGGGAGCAGCTACGAGCAGTACTTC CASSYSPSGSSYEQYF
. 16 TRBD2 TRBJ2-7 TRBV30 TGTGCCTGGAGTGCCGAGTGGGGGGGGACCTCCTACGAGCAGTACTTC CAWSAEWGGTSYEQYF
. 11 . TRBJ2-3 TRBV19 TGTGCCAGTAGTGCCGCAGATACGCAGTATTTT CASSAADTQYF
. 15 . TRBJ2-3 TRBV6-5 TGTGCCAGCAGTTACTCGAGGAGGGGTGGAGATACGCAGTATTTT CASSYSRRGGDTQYF
. 11 . TRBJ2-3 TRBV5-6 TGTGCCAGCAGCTTTACAGATACGCAGTATTTT CASSFTDTQYF
. 16 . TRBJ2-2 TRBV25-1 TGTGCCAGCAGCCCGGGACGTACTATCTTTACCGGGGAGCTGTTTTTT CASSPGRTIFTGELFF
. 15 . TRBJ2-7 TRBV6-5 TGTGCCAGCAGTTACGTCGGTGCAGGGGTCCACGAGCAGTACTTC CASSYVGAGVHEQYF
. 13 . TRBJ2-4 TRBV19 TGTGCCAGTAGTAGCTTCGCAGAGGACATTCAGTACTTC CASSSFAEDIQYF